A selection of T cell receptor beta chains follows, all from one sample in a study of T cell responses to AZD1222 COVID-19 vaccine. Sequencing used immunoSEQ multiplex PCR; TCRdb keeps in-frame clones, though not all of them. This table has approximately 150,000 clones, about 87% appearing once. Here the sequenced sample was peripheral blood, taken 28 days after the second dose of the MenACWY control vaccine. The receptors shown here come from an adult who received the MenACWY meningococcal vaccine as a control. The CDR3 runs from the conserved cysteine through the conserved F or W. The order of the fields is D gene, CDR3 length, clone size, V gene, J gene, CDR3 DNA, CDR3 protein. D genes are given only for firm matches. Size is stated for part of the rows, as once, few or many counts, or as a class when the clone is expanded.

>TRBD2|14|NA|TRBV11-2|TRBJ2-7
TGTGCCAGCAGTCTTTCTAGCGGCTCCTACGAGCAGTACTTC
CASSLSSGSYEQYF
>TRBD1|15|NA|TRBV28|TRBJ1-2
TGTGCCAGCAGTTTATTGGCAGGGGGCAACTATGGCTACACCTTC
CASSLLAGGNYGYTF
>NA|18|few|TRBV10-3|TRBJ1-6
TGTGCCATCAGTGAGTCGCGGATTGGGGGCTCCTATAATTCACCCCTCCACTTT
CAISESRIGGSYNSPLHF
>NA|15|NA|TRBV28|TRBJ1-4
TGTGCCAGCAGTTTTTATGGGGGAGGAGATGAAAAACTGTTTTTT
CASSFYGGGDEKLFF
>TRBD1|17|few|TRBV9|TRBJ1-1
TGTGCCAGCAGCGTAGCTAAACAGGGGCCTAATTTTGGTGAAGCTTTCTTT
CASSVAKQGPNFGEAFF
>NA|13|NA|TRBV4-2|TRBJ2-1
TGTGCCAGCAGCTATGCCCCGCGCGGGGAGCAGTTCTTC
CASSYAPRGEQFF
>NA|12|NA|TRBV28|TRBJ1-5
TGTGCGGGGTCGGATTATTACCAGCCCCAGCATTTT
CAGSDYYQPQHF
>NA|17|NA|TRBV4-3|TRBJ2-1
TGCGCCAGCAGCCAAGTTGGATCAGGCGGGGCCAACAATGAGCAGTTCTTC
CASSQVGSGGANNEQFF
>NA|11|NA|TRBV11-1|TRBJ2-7
TGTGCCAGCAGCCGGACTGGCGAGCAGTACTTC
CASSRTGEQYF
>NA|14|once|TRBV28|TRBJ1-1
TGTGCCAGCAGAGAAGGACAGCCGAACACTGAAGCTTTCTTT
CASREGQPNTEAFF
>TRBD1|14|NA|TRBV6-1|TRBJ1-5
TGTGCCAGCAGTGAATTAGGGGGCGGGCAGCCCCAGCATTTT
CASSELGGGQPQHF
>NA|14|NA|TRBV5-1|TRBJ1-4
TGCGCCAGCAGCCTTGAGTCGGCTAATGAAAAACTGTTTTTT
CASSLESANEKLFF
>TRBD1|14|NA|TRBV28|TRBJ2-7
TGTGCCAGCGACAGGGGCCCCCTCCCCTACGAGCAGTACTTC
CASDRGPLPYEQYF
>TRBD1|13|NA|TRBV2|TRBJ1-1
TGTGCCAGCAGGTTGGACAGGGACCCTGAAGCTTTCTTT
CASRLDRDPEAFF
>TRBD2|13|NA|TRBV19|TRBJ2-7
TGTGCCAGTAGTTTCCTAGGGCGGGAGGAGCAGTACTTC
CASSFLGREEQYF
>NA|14|NA|TRBV28|TRBJ1-1
TGTGCCAGCAGGGGGCTGGTCGGGCACACTGAAGCTTTCTTT
CASRGLVGHTEAFF
>NA|14|NA|TRBV6-5|TRBJ2-7
TGTGCCAGCACCCAGGCGGTTCGGACCTACGAGCAGTACTTC
CASTQAVRTYEQYF
>TRBD2|16|NA|TRBV24-1|TRBJ2-7
TGTGCCACCAGTGGAACGGGACTAGCGGGAGGATCCGAGCAGTACTTC
CATSGTGLAGGSEQYF
>NA|16|NA|TRBV28|TRBJ2-2
TGTGCCAGCAGTCCCGCTAATGCCCAGAACACCGGGGAGCTGTTTTTT
CASSPANAQNTGELFF
>TRBD1|16|NA|TRBV6-5|TRBJ1-2
TGTGCCAGCAGTTACTCGATAATACCAGGACAGGGTAGCTACACCTTC
CASSYSIIPGQGSYTF
>NA|12|NA|TRBV19|TRBJ1-1
TGTGCCAGCCAGGGGAGGAACACTGAAGCTTTCTTT
CASQGRNTEAFF
>NA|13|NA|TRBV2|TRBJ1-6
TGTGCCAGCTCAGGGACGGTAAATTCACCCCTCCACTTT
CASSGTVNSPLHF
>TRBD1|15|NA|TRBV27|TRBJ1-5
TGTGCCAGCAGTTCTGGACAGGGGGCGGTTCAGCCCCAGCATTTT
CASSSGQGAVQPQHF
>NA|14|NA|TRBV7-8|TRBJ2-5
TGTGCCAGCAGCCGGGCGCTGGGCACGGAGACCCAGTACTTC
CASSRALGTETQYF
>TRBD2|17|few|TRBV11-3|TRBJ2-2
TGTGCCAGCAGCTTAGGACCGGGACTAGGAATAACCGGGGAGCTGTTTTTT
CASSLGPGLGITGELFF
>NA|17|NA|TRBV6-2/TRBV6-3|TRBJ1-2
TGTGCCAGCAGTTCGTCCGGGGGTAGGTCCCGAGGGATCGGCTACACCTTC
CASSSSGGRSRGIGYTF
>NA|15|NA|TRBV7-2|TRBJ2-3
TGTGCCAGCAGCTTTGGTCGGCGGGCCACAGATACGCAGTATTTT
CASSFGRRATDTQYF
>NA|15|few|TRBV6-5|TRBJ2-7
TGTGCCAGCAGTTGGTTCGTTGGAGGCTCCTACGAGCAGTACTTC
CASSWFVGGSYEQYF
>NA|12|NA|TRBV29-1|TRBJ1-1
TGCAGCGTTGCACGGGAGGCCACTGAAGCTTTCTTT
CSVAREATEAFF
>NA|12|NA|TRBV5-6|TRBJ1-1
TGTGCCAGCAGCTCAGGATGGACTGAAGCTTTCTTT
CASSSGWTEAFF
>TRBD1|15|NA|TRBV5-1|TRBJ2-2
TGCGCCAGCAGCACGGGACAGGTGAACACCGGGGAGCTGTTTTTT
CASSTGQVNTGELFF
>NA|14|NA|TRBV24-1|TRBJ1-5
TGTGCCACCAGTGATTATGGGGGCAATCAGCCCCAGCATTTT
CATSDYGGNQPQHF
>NA|15|NA|TRBV5-4|TRBJ1-1
TGTGCCAGCAGCTTTCCAGGGGACCGGAACACTGAAGCTTTCTTT
CASSFPGDRNTEAFF
>TRBD1|14|few|TRBV10-1|TRBJ1-6
TGCGCCAGCAGCCCCGGGACAGGGAATTCACCCCTCCACTTT
CASSPGTGNSPLHF
>NA|15|NA|TRBV10-3|TRBJ1-2
TGTGCCATCAGTGAGTCGTCGGTCGTAGGCTATGGCTACACCTTC
CAISESSVVGYGYTF
>NA|13|NA|TRBV10-3|TRBJ1-1
TGTGCCATCAGTACCAGGGAAAACACTGAAGCTTTCTTT
CAISTRENTEAFF
>NA|14|NA|TRBV5-1|TRBJ1-3
TGCGCCAGCAGCAGCAGTCCGGCTGGAAACACCATATATTTT
CASSSSPAGNTIYF
>NA|13|NA|TRBV12-3/TRBV12-4|TRBJ1-1
TGTGCCAGCAGTTTGGAGGGGGTCACTGAAGCTTTCTTT
CASSLEGVTEAFF
>NA|10|NA|TRBV2|TRBJ2-7
TGTGCCAGCAAAGACCTAGAGCAGTACTTC
CASKDLEQYF
>NA|12|once|TRBV28|TRBJ2-7
TGTGCCAGCAGTTTAAGGCTTGGCGAGCAGTACTTC
CASSLRLGEQYF